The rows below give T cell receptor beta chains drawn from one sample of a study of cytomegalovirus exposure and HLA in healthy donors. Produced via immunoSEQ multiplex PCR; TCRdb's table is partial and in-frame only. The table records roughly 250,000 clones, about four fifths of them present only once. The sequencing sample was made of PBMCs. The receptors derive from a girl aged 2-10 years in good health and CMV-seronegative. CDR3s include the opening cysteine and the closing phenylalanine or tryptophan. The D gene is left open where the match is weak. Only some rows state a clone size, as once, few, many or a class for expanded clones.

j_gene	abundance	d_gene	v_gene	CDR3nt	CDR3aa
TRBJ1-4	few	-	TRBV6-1	TGTGCCAGCAGGAGGACAGAGATTAATGAAAAACTGTTTTTT	CASRRTEINEKLFF
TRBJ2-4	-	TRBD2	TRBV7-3	TGTGCCAGCAGCTCTTCAACTAGCGGGAGACCGTCAGCCAAAAACATTCAGTACTTC	CASSSSTSGRPSAKNIQYF
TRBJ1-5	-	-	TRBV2	TGTGCCAGCGGCGGTTCGGGGAGGAGCAATCAGCCCCAGCATTTT	CASGGSGRSNQPQHF
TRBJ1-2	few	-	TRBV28	TGTGCCAGTTTACGGGACTATGGCTACACCTTC	CASLRDYGYTF
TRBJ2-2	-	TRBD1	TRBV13	TGTGCCAGCAGCCCAACAGGGGATCCGGAGCTGTTTTTT	CASSPTGDPELFF
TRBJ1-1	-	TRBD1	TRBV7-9	TGTGCCAGCAGCCCTGGGACAGTCGAAGCTTTCTTT	CASSPGTVEAFF
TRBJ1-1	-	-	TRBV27	TGTGCCAGCACCCTAAGGGGCTCCCGGGAAGCTTTCTTT	CASTLRGSREAFF
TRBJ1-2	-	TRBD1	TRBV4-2	TGTGCCAGCAGCCACCCGGACAGGGATGGCGGCTACACCTTC	CASSHPDRDGGYTF
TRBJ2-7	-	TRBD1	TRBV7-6	TGTGCCAGCAGCTTGGGGACAGGGGACTACTACGAGCAGTACTTC	CASSLGTGDYYEQYF
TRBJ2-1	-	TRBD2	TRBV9	TGTGCCAGCAGCAGCGCGGGGGGTTTCTACAATGAGCAGTTCTTC	CASSSAGGFYNEQFF
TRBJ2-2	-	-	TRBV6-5	TGTGCCAGCAGTTACGACTACGGGGGGCGGTTTCGGGAGCTGTTTTTT	CASSYDYGGRFRELFF
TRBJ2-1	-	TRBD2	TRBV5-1	TGCGCCAGCAGCCAAGGGACTACCACTTACAATGAGCAGTTCTTC	CASSQGTTTYNEQFF
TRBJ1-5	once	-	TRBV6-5	TGTGCCAGCAAGGGTAGTCAGGGGCGCCAGCCCCAGCATTTT	CASKGSQGRQPQHF
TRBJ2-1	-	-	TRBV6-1	TGTGCCAGCAGTCAATTGGACAGTTACAATGAGCAGTTCTTC	CASSQLDSYNEQFF
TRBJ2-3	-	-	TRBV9	TGTGCCAGCAGCGTAGTTGCTCACAGAAGCACAGATACGCAGTATTTT	CASSVVAHRSTDTQYF
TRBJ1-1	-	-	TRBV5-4	TGTGCCAGCAGCAATGAGGGGGGGGTGAACACTGAAGCTTTCTTT	CASSNEGGVNTEAFF
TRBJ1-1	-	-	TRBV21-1	TGTGCCAGCAAGAGTGCCGCCATGAACACTGAAGCTTTCTTT	CASKSAAMNTEAFF
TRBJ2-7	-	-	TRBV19	TGTGCCAGTAGTATCCGAGGGGGGGCCTACGAGCAGTACTTC	CASSIRGGAYEQYF
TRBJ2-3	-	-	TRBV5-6	TGTGCCAGCAGCTTATACACAGATACGCAGTATTTT	CASSLYTDTQYF
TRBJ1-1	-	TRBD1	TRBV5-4	TGTGCCAGCAGACCCGGGACAGGGCTCACTGAAGCTTTCTTT	CASRPGTGLTEAFF
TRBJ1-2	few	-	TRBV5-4	TGTGCCAGCAGCTTGTGGATGAGATGGCGGGGCTACACCTTC	CASSLWMRWRGYTF
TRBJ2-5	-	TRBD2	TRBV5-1	TGCGCCAGCAAGCCGGGCGGGAGGGAAGGTCAAGAGACCCAGTACTTC	CASKPGGREGQETQYF
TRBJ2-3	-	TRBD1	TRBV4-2	TGTGCCAGCAGCCAAGAGGGGTATCAGGCAGGGGGCTCGCCAGATACGCAGTATTTT	CASSQEGYQAGGSPDTQYF
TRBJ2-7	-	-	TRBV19	TGTGCCAGTAGTATCTTTATGGGAGAATACGAGCAGTACTTC	CASSIFMGEYEQYF
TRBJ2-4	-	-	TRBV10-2	TGCGCCAGCCGGGAGACTGAAGCCAAAAACATTCAGTACTTC	CASRETEAKNIQYF
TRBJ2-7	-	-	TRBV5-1	TGCGCCAGCGGAGTCCTAGCGTCGCACGTCTTC	CASGVLASHVF
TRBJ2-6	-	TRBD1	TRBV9	TGTGCCAGCAGCGTAGATGGAAGTCCGGGACAGCGAAGGATGATAAACTCTGGGGCCAACGTCCTGACTTTC	CASSVDGSPGQRRMINSGANVLTF
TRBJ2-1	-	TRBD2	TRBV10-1	TGCGCCAGCAGTGGGACTAGCGGGATTGGGGAACCCAATGAGCAGTTCTTC	CASSGTSGIGEPNEQFF
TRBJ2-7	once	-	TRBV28	TGTGCCAGCAGTCTCCCTGGAGGGGCCTACGAGCAGTACTTC	CASSLPGGAYEQYF
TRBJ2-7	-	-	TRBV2	TGTGCCAGCAGTGAGGGGGAGGTAGACACTTTC	CASSEGEVDTF
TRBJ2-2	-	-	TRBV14	TGTGCCAGCAGCCATGTCGTATCCGGCGGGGAGCTGTTTTTT	CASSHVVSGGELFF
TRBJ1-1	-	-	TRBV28	TGTGCCAGCAGACGCGACGCCCCAGGGTATCGCACTGAAGCTTTCTTT	CASRRDAPGYRTEAFF
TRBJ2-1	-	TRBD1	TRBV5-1	TGCGCCAGCAGCTTGTATGGGGACAGGGTAAATGAGCAGTTCTTC	CASSLYGDRVNEQFF
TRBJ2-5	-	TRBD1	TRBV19	TGTGCCAGTAGTATCGACAGGGACCCCCTCGCGGAGCAGTACTTC	CASSIDRDPLAEQYF
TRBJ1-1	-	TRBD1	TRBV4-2	TGTGCCAGCAGCCAGGACAGGTACACTGAAGCTTTCTTT	CASSQDRYTEAFF
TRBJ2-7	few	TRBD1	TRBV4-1	TGCGCCAGCAGCCAAAATCTTAGGGACAGGTTCCTCTACGAGCAGTACTTC	CASSQNLRDRFLYEQYF
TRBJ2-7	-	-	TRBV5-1	TGCGCCAGCAGCCTGGACTCGTACTCCCAAAACTACGAGCAGTACTTC	CASSLDSYSQNYEQYF
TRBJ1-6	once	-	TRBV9	TGTGCCAGCAGCGCGAGACGGCACAGTTCACCCCTCCACTTT	CASSARRHSSPLHF
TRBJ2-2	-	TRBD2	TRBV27	TGTGCCAGCAGTGCGGGGGACACCGGGGAGCTGTTTTTT	CASSAGDTGELFF
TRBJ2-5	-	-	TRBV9	TGTGCCAGCAGCCTATCGACTAGCCAAGAGACCCAGTACTTC	CASSLSTSQETQYF
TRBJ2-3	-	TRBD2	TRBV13	TGTGCCAGCACCCCTAGCGGGACTAGCACAGATACGCAGTATTTT	CASTPSGTSTDTQYF
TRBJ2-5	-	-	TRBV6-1	TGTGCCAGCAGTGAATGGGTGCAGACAGGGAGGGAGACCCAGTACTTC	CASSEWVQTGRETQYF
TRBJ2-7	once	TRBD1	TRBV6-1	TGTGCCAGCAGTGAAGCAGGTGGGACAGGATCCTACGAGCAGTACTTC	CASSEAGGTGSYEQYF
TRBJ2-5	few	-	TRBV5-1	TGCGCCAGCAGCTTCGCGTACCAAGAGACCCAGTACTTC	CASSFAYQETQYF
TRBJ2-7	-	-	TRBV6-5	TGTGCCAGCAGTTACTTCAGACACTCCTACGAGCAGTACTTC	CASSYFRHSYEQYF
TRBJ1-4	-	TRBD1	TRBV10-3	TGTGCCATCAGTGACTCGACAGGGACGAGGGAAAAACTGTTTTTT	CAISDSTGTREKLFF
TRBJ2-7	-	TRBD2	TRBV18	TGTGCCAGCTCACCACGCACTAGCGGGGGCCTCTCCTACGAGCAGTACTTC	CASSPRTSGGLSYEQYF
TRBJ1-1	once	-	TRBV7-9	TGTGCCAGCAGCCCGGGAGGGAGCACTGAAGCTTTCTTT	CASSPGGSTEAFF
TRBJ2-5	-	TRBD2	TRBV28	TGTGCCAGCAGCCAAGGACTAGCGGGAGGGAAGACCCAGTACTTC	CASSQGLAGGKTQYF
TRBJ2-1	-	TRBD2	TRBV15	TGTGCCACCAGCAGAGATCACGGGTCGCGGGAGGTCAGTGAGCAGTTCTTC	CATSRDHGSREVSEQFF
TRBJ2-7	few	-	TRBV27	TGTGCCAGCAGTCCGAGAGGATTCTACGAGCAGTACTTC	CASSPRGFYEQYF
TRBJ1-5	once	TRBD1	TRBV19	TGTGCCAGTGGGACCCATCCGGACAGGGGAGCTGGACAGCCCCAGCATTTT	CASGTHPDRGAGQPQHF
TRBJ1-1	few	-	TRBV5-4	TGTGCCAGCAGCTCCCCGTTCAGACGTATTACGGGGGGCACTGAAGCTTTCTTT	CASSSPFRRITGGTEAFF
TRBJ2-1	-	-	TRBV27	TGTGCCAGCAGTTTATCGTTCTTCTACAATGAGCAGTTCTTC	CASSLSFFYNEQFF
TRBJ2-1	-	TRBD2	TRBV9	TGTGCCAGCAGCGCACCTAGCGGGAGGGCCAGGGATGAGCAGTTCTTC	CASSAPSGRARDEQFF